This is a list of T cell receptor beta chains from one sample in a study of T-cell reconstitution after alpha-beta-depleted transplantation in children. Using its own MiXCR run on the PCR reads, TCRdb lists one record per CDR3 protein. Of approximately 430,000 distinct CDR3 sequences detected, 15% to 20% appear once; the ten largest clones hold 25% to 30%. Sequenced here: PBMCs, mostly from graft donor cells, sampled 360 days after TCRalphabeta/CD19-depleted stem cell transplant. These receptors came from a boy younger than two who had a stem cell transplant for Wiskott-Aldrich syndrome, so the T cells may come from the graft donor. Both conserved end residues are part of each CDR3. D genes are given only for firm matches. Rows may omit the clone size; those that give it use once, few, many or a size class.

cdr3_nt,cdr3_aa,clone_size,d_call,j_call,v_call
TGTGCCAGCAGCTTCTGGGCCAGAAAGGTTGTGGGATCACCCCTCCACTTT,CASSFWARKVVGSPLHF,NA,NA,TRBJ1-6,TRBV5-6
TGTGCCAGCAGCCCTTATAGCGTTTACAATGAGCAGTTCTTC,CASSPYSVYNEQFF,NA,NA,TRBJ2-1,TRBV7-2
TGCAGCATCATGGCCGGGACAACCTCCTCCGGGGAGCTGTTTTTT,CSIMAGTTSSGELFF,many,NA,TRBJ2-2,TRBV29-1
TGCGCCAGCAGCCCCTGGGCCTTTGGTAACAATGAGCAGTTCTTC,CASSPWAFGNNEQFF,NA,NA,TRBJ2-1,TRBV5-1
TGCAGTGTCCCGACCGGGACAGGGGGGAGTGAGCAGTTCTTC,CSVPTGTGGSEQFF,few,TRBD1,TRBJ2-1,TRBV20-1
TGTGCTAGTGGTTTGCCCCCGGACAGACGAGATTTGGGCTACACCTTC,CASGLPPDRRDLGYTF,NA,NA,TRBJ1-2,TRBV12-5
TGCAGTGCTAGAGACAACGTCCGCTACGAGCAGTACTTC,CSARDNVRYEQYF,few,NA,TRBJ2-7,TRBV20-1
TGTGCCAGCAGACGAATATCGGATACGCAGTATTTT,CASRRISDTQYF,NA,NA,TRBJ2-3,TRBV12-3/TRBV12-4
TGTGCCAGCAGTTTAAGAGATAAGGAAGAGACCCAGTACTTC,CASSLRDKEETQYF,NA,NA,TRBJ2-5,TRBV27
TGCAGTGCTGACCGACAGGCAGATACGCAGTATTTT,CSADRQADTQYF,few,NA,TRBJ2-3,TRBV20-1
TGCAGCGTCACAGAGGAGAGCTCCTACAATGAGCAGTTCTTC,CSVTEESSYNEQFF,NA,NA,TRBJ2-1,TRBV29-1
TGTGCCAGCAGCCCCTCAAGGACCCAGTACTTC,CASSPSRTQYF,few,NA,TRBJ2-5,TRBV12-3/TRBV12-4
TGTGCCAGCAGCCACCTGACTAAGGGTCTTGTCACAGATACGCAGTATTTT,CASSHLTKGLVTDTQYF,NA,NA,TRBJ2-3,TRBV11-2
TGTGCCAGCAGTGAATGGTGGACGACTAGCGACTACAATGAGCAGTTCTTC,CASSEWWTTSDYNEQFF,NA,TRBD2,TRBJ2-1,TRBV25-1
TGTGCCAGCCGCGTTAGCGGGGGGAGCACAGATACGCAGTATTTT,CASRVSGGSTDTQYF,few,TRBD2,TRBJ2-3,TRBV12-3/TRBV12-4
TGTGCCAGCTCACCCAAGGACAGGGCAGTGGATGAAAAACTGTTTTTT,CASSPKDRAVDEKLFF,NA,TRBD1,TRBJ1-4,TRBV18
TGTGCCAGCACCGCGACAGGGGGGTTAATAGCCAAAAACATTCAGTACTTC,CASTATGGLIAKNIQYF,few,TRBD1,TRBJ2-4,TRBV7-2
TGTGCCAGCAGTTTGGGATTATCAGGGGGACATAATTCACCCCTCCACTTT,CASSLGLSGGHNSPLHF,NA,TRBD1,TRBJ1-6,TRBV12-3/TRBV12-4
TGCGCCAGCAGCCAAGATAGTCCTGGGACTAGCGTTATCTACGAGCAGTACTTC,CASSQDSPGTSVIYEQYF,few,TRBD2,TRBJ2-7,TRBV4-1
TGTGCCAGCAGGCCTCCTTTAGGGGTCCGGGAGACCCAGTACTTC,CASRPPLGVRETQYF,NA,NA,TRBJ2-5,TRBV7-8
TGTGCCAGCAGTGCCCTCCGGACTAGGGAGGACGAGCAGTACTTC,CASSALRTREDEQYF,NA,TRBD2,TRBJ2-7,TRBV12-3/TRBV12-4
TGTGCCAGCAGTTCCACTCAGGGGGCGCGTTCACCCCTCCACTTT,CASSSTQGARSPLHF,few,TRBD1,TRBJ1-6,TRBV12-3/TRBV12-4
TGTGCCAGCAGTAGCCCGGGACTAGCGGGGCCTAGGGAGCAGTACTTC,CASSSPGLAGPREQYF,few,TRBD2,TRBJ2-7,TRBV6-1
TGTGCCAGCAGCAAAGGTACAGGTTCGGGCTTC,CASSKGTGSGF,many,NA,TRBJ2-1,TRBV21-1
TGTGCCAGCAGCCCCTCAGGGGGCACAGATACGCAGTATTTT,CASSPSGGTDTQYF,few,NA,TRBJ2-3,TRBV7-9
TGTGCCAGCAGTTTATGGCAGGGATCCCCATTCTACGAGCAGTACTTC,CASSLWQGSPFYEQYF,NA,NA,TRBJ2-7,TRBV28
TGCGCCAGCAGCTTGGTGTCGGGGGGCGGTGTGACCCAGTACTTC,CASSLVSGGGVTQYF,few,NA,TRBJ2-5,TRBV5-1
TGCAGTGCTCCAAACAGACAGTATACCCAAGAGACCCAGTACTTC,CSAPNRQYTQETQYF,few,NA,TRBJ2-5,TRBV20-1
TGTGCCAGCAGTTTCTGGAGGTTAATTGATGGCTACACCTTC,CASSFWRLIDGYTF,few,NA,TRBJ1-2,TRBV12-3/TRBV12-4
TGTGCCAGCAGAGAGCTAGCGGGATGGGACAATGAGCAGTTCTTC,CASRELAGWDNEQFF,few,TRBD2,TRBJ2-1,TRBV12-3/TRBV12-4